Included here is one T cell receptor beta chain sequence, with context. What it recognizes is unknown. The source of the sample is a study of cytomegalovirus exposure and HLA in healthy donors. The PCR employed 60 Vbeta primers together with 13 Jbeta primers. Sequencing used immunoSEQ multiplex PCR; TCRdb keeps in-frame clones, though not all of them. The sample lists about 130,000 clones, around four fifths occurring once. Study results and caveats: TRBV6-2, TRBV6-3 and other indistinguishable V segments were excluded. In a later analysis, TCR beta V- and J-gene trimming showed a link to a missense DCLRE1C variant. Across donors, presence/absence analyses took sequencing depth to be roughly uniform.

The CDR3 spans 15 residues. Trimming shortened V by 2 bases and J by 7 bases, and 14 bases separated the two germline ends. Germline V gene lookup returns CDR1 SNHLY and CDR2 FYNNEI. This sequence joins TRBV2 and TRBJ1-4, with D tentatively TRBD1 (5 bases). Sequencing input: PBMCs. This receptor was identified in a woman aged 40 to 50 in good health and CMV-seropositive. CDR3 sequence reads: CASSERIGAGEKLFF. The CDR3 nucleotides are TGTGCCAGCAGTGAAAGGATAGGGGCTGGTGAAAAACTGTTTTTT.